In its sample, the clone carrying this T cell receptor (beta chain) was seen a few times. What it binds is unknown. The authors ran a second PCR of 7 to 11 cycles using a sample-barcoded 5' primer and a J-beta primer mix. TCRdb reanalysed the 5' RACE reads using MiXCR and keeps one entry per CDR3 protein. The sample consists of 710,000 or so distinct CDR3 sequences, 20% to 25% of them appearing once. Germline CDR1 SGHRS, CDR2 YFSETQ. V gave up 4 bases and J gave up 5 bases, with 21 bases separating them. This CDR3 comprises 16 residues. The data were obtained in a study of blood T cells in healthy people across ages. Study-wide results and caveats: The unknown donor CMV status may have confounded expanded clonotype changes. In long-lived donors, naive CD4+ cell counts and diversity exceeded those of aged donors.

The sequenced material came from blood. The receptor was derived from an older man in good health. The genes are TRBV5-1 and TRBJ1-1; possibly TRBD1 for D (5 bases). CDR3 residues: CASSLRAVGEDTEAFF. DNA for the CDR3: TGCGCCAGCAGCCTCCGGGCCGTAGGGGAAGATACTGAAGCTTTCTTT.